This entry lists 27 T cell receptor beta chains sequenced from one sample in a study of OX40 agonist ivuxolimab in advanced cancers. The table came from immunoSEQ multiplex PCR; TCRdb's copy has only in-frame clones and leaves some out. The sample consists of tens of thousands of clones, approximately 79% of them appearing once. The sample was CD4+ or CD8+ T cells sorted from blood, taken in a trial of the OX40 agonist ivuxolimab. These receptors came from an adult with an advanced solid tumor such as melanoma, head and neck, liver or kidney cancer.

The chain uses TRBV27 and TRBJ2-5; D is unclear. The CDR3 totals 15 residues. V was clipped by 3 bases and J by 4 bases, with 15 bases between them. Per germline, CDR1 MNHEY and CDR2 SMNVEV (reference sequence). This chain's CDR3 is CASSFRPPYPETQYF. The CDR3 DNA reads TGTGCCAGCAGTTTCCGTCCCCCTTATCCAGAGACCCAGTACTTC.

The chain uses TRBV7-9 and TRBJ2-3, with 10 bases identical to TRBD1. The V gene end was trimmed by 1 base and the J gene end by 2 bases; junction bases not matched to a gene: 3. Germline V gives CDR1 SEHNR, CDR2 FQNEAQ (reference sequence). The CDR3 has 16 residues. The DNA of the CDR3 is TGTGCCAGCAGCTTAGGGACAGGGGGAGCCACAGATACGCAGTATTTT. Its protein is CASSLGTGGATDTQYF.

The chain joins TRBV5-1 to TRBJ2-4, with D possibly TRBD1 on 7 matching bases. Germline V CDR1 and CDR2: SGHRS, YFSETQ. The V gene lost 3 bases and the J gene lost 6 bases, with 19 bases spanning the gap. This CDR3 is built from 16 residues. The CDR3 region is CASSSETGRRLNIQYF. Here the CDR3 DNA reads TGCGCCAGCAGCTCCGAGACAGGGAGGCGTTTAAACATTCAGTACTTC.

The chain joins TRBV7-8 to TRBJ1-6; the match to TRBD1 covers 8 bases. Trimming cost V 6 bases and J 9 bases; bases outside gene matches: 7. Germline lookup yields CDR1 SGHVS and CDR2 FQNEAQ. This CDR3 has 14 amino acids. The CDR3 spells CASRATGVSSPLHF. CDR3 DNA sequence: TGTGCCAGCAGGGCGACAGGGGTCTCTTCACCCCTCCACTTT.

V usage is TRBV7-9 and J usage is TRBJ2-1; 11 nucleotides align to TRBD1. Looked up from germline, CDR1 is SEHNR and CDR2 is FQNEAQ (reference sequence). V shed 5 bases, J shed 6 bases, and the junction held 9 bases outside the gene matches. CDR3 length: 16 amino acids. The CDR3 bases are TGTGCCAGCAGCGCCCGGACAGGGGGCGCCCTCAATGAGCAGTTCTTC. Translated, it gives CASSARTGGALNEQFF.

The chain employs TRBV9 and TRBJ2-2; 7 nucleotides match TRBD1. The CDR3 is 13 residues long. Looked up from germline, CDR1 is SGDLS and CDR2 is YYNGEE. The J segment lost 4 bases and the V segment lost 5 bases, leaving 2 bases of the junction unmatched. The CDR3 protein is CASRGQLTGELFF. The CDR3 nucleotides read TGTGCCAGCAGGGGACAGCTCACCGGGGAGCTGTTTTTT.

Only a few counts were recorded for this clone. The CDR3 coding sequence is TGTGCCAGCAGCGCCCCCAAGATTAGGACAGCCAACCTTGAACCCCTCCACTTT. The encoded protein is CASSAPKIRTANLEPLHF. The chain is built from TRBV7-2 and TRBJ1-6, with D possibly TRBD1 on 6 matching bases. V lost 5 bases, J lost 12 bases, and 29 bases lay in between. CDR3 length: 18 residues. Germline lookup yields CDR1 SGHTA and CDR2 FQGNSA. The whole variable domain, remainder taken from reference TRBV7-2 and TRBJ1-6, is GAGVSQSPSNKVTEKGKDVELRCDPISGHTALYWYRQSLGQGLEFLIYFQGNSAPDKSGLPSDRFSAERTGGSVSTLTIQRTQQEDSAVYLCASSAPKIRTANLEPLHFGNGTRLTVT.

The J gene is TRBJ2-4, the V gene TRBV27, with D tentatively TRBD1 (6 bases). CDR1 is MNHEY, CDR2 SMNVEV, per germline (reference sequence). CDR3 length equals 15 residues. V gave up 5 bases and J gave up 1 base, with 12 bases separating them. In DNA, the CDR3 is TGTGCCAGCAGTCCCAGACAGGTCGCCAAAAACATTCAGTACTTC. As protein: CASSPRQVAKNIQYF.

This rearrangement joins TRBV2 to TRBJ2-1; TRBD2 agrees at 12 bases. The CDR3 is 15 amino acids. V lost 7 bases and J lost 6; bases outside the gene matches: 7. Germline CDR1 is SNHLY and CDR2 is FYNNEI. CDR3 DNA: TGTGCCAGCACAAAACTAGCGGGGGGTTCCAATGAGCAGTTCTTC. It specifies CASTKLAGGSNEQFF.

V usage is TRBV30 and J usage is TRBJ2-2, with 10 bases aligning to TRBD1. Germline trimming cut 5 bases from V and 3 bases from J; bases unmatched to any gene: 6. The CDR3 runs to 15 residues. Germline CDR1 and CDR2: GTSNPN and SVGIG (reference sequence). CDR3 bases: TGTGCCTGGGCCTCGGGACAGGGGTACACCGGGGAGCTGTTTTTT. This encodes CAWASGQGYTGELFF.

The chain carries TRBV5-4 and TRBJ2-1; TRBD2 might be the D (6 bases). The CDR3 extends over 15 amino acids. Germline V lookup: CDR1 SGHNT, CDR2 YYREEE (reference sequence). V lost 0 bases and J 4 bases, leaving 11 bases between the germline ends. The chain's CDR3 is CASSLGSTSYNEQFF. In DNA, the CDR3 is TGTGCCAGCAGCTTGGGATCGACTAGTTACAATGAGCAGTTCTTC.

The rearrangement links TRBV2 to TRBJ2-7; unclear D gene. Germline assignment: CDR1 SNHLY and CDR2 FYNNEI. This CDR3 has 10 amino acids. V lost 3 bases and J lost 4, with 1 base in between. The chain's CDR3 is CASSDYEQYF. CDR3 in DNA: TGTGCCAGCAGTGATTACGAGCAGTACTTC.

V usage is TRBV5-6 and J usage is TRBJ2-5; the D gene could be TRBD1 or TRBD2 (5 bases each). V dropped 8 bases and J dropped 1 base, with 12 bases sitting between them. The germline V gene has CDR1 SGHDT and CDR2 YYEEEE. CDR3 length: 13 amino acids. CDR3 sequence: CASTLGTQETQYF. CDR3 sequence (DNA): TGTGCCAGTACGTTAGGGACCCAAGAGACCCAGTACTTC.

This clone was seen a few times. The chain links TRBV19 to TRBJ1-4; D is possibly TRBD1 (5 bases). Trimming stripped 9 bases from V and 1 base from J, with 18 bases between. This CDR3 contains 16 residues. Per germline, CDR1 LNHDA and CDR2 SQIVND (reference sequence). CDR3 bases: TGTGCCAGCCAGGACGGCGGGGCCGGAACTAATGAAAAACTGTTTTTT. The encoded protein is CASQDGGAGTNEKLFF.

As for this clone: The sample holds other DNA sequences that translate to the same CDR3. This chain joins TRBV7-9 and TRBJ1-2; D gene uncertain. Germline V CDR1 and CDR2: SEHNR, FQNEAQ (reference sequence). CDR3 length equals 14 residues. Trimming took 5 bases from V and 4 from J, leaving 14 bases between them. CDR3 in amino acids: CASSSRTALYGYTF. CDR3 nucleotide sequence: TGTGCCAGCAGCAGCAGGACGGCGCTCTATGGCTACACCTTC.

The J gene is TRBJ1-1, the V gene TRBV18, with D perhaps TRBD1 (6 bases). The V gene lost 1 base and the J gene lost 4 bases, with 10 bases spanning the gap. The germline V gene has CDR1 KGHSH and CDR2 LQKENI. There are 14 residues in the CDR3. The chain's CDR3 is CASSPRDNPTEAFF. The CDR3, as DNA: TGTGCCAGCTCACCACGGGACAATCCCACTGAAGCTTTCTTT. Combining the CDR3 with reference TRBV18 and TRBJ1-1 gives the whole variable domain NAGVMQNPRHLVRRRGQEARLRCSPMKGHSHVYWYRQLPEEGLKFMVYLQKENIIDESGMPKERFSAEFPKEGPSILRIQQVVRGDSAAYFCASSPRDNPTEAFFGQGTRLTVV.

This chain connects TRBV9 to TRBJ2-4; a possible D gene is TRBD2 (6 bases). CDR1 is SGDLS and CDR2 is YYNGEE in the germline V gene. Trimming pared 3 bases from V and 2 bases from J, leaving 15 bases between. The CDR3 sequence is 16 residues long. CDR3 nucleotides: TGTGCCAGCAGCGCCGGACTAACTCCGCCCAAAAACATTCAGTACTTC. It is translated as CASSAGLTPPKNIQYF. The full variable domain, in which reference TRBV9 and TRBJ2-4 provide the parts outside the CDR3, is DSGVTQTPKHLITATGQRVTLRCSPRSGDLSVYWYQQSLDQGLQFLIQYYNGEERAKGNILERFSAQQFPDLHSELNLSSLELGDSALYFCASSAGLTPPKNIQYFGAGTRLSVL.

V and J are TRBV10-3 and TRBJ1-4; D may be TRBD1 (6 bases). The CDR3 is 14 amino acids. Germline CDR1 ENHRY, CDR2 SYGVKD. The ends were cut back, 6 bases at V and 10 bases at J, with 18 bases in the middle. CDR3 protein: CAISQKGGARKLFF. CDR3 bases: TGTGCCATCAGCCAGAAGGGGGGGGCGCGAAAACTGTTTTTT.

This clone was seen more than once but under ten times. The rearrangement uses TRBV11-2 and TRBJ2-1; D may correspond to TRBD1 or TRBD2 (5 bases each). Per the germline V gene, CDR1 is SGHAT and CDR2 is FQNNGV. Trimming took off 2 bases at V and 7 bases at J, with 18 bases between the two ends. This CDR3 has 16 amino acids. The CDR3 region is CASSLRGSGQGNEQFF. The CDR3 DNA reads TGTGCCAGCAGCTTACGCGGGTCGGGGCAGGGAAATGAGCAGTTCTTC.

The chain employs TRBV7-9 and TRBJ2-5; D is possibly TRBD1 (6 bases). The ends were cut back, 4 bases at V and 9 bases at J, with 27 bases in the middle. Germline CDR1 SEHNR, CDR2 FQNEAQ (reference sequence). The CDR3 extends over 17 amino acids. The CDR3 sequence: CASSSIRPGQTLRAQYF. DNA for the CDR3: TGTGCCAGCAGCTCTATAAGGCCCGGACAGACCCTGAGGGCCCAGTACTTC.

The V and J genes are TRBV9 and TRBJ1-2, with D possibly being TRBD1 (5 bases). The CDR3 extends over 16 amino acids. V shed 4 bases and J shed 2 bases, with 18 bases lying between them. Germline loops: CDR1 SGDLS, CDR2 YYNGEE. As DNA, the CDR3 is TGTGCCAGCAGCCCCATAGGTTCGGGGGGGAACTATGGCTACACCTTC. As protein: CASSPIGSGGNYGYTF. Full variable domain (outside the CDR3, taken from reference TRBV9 and TRBJ1-2): DSGVTQTPKHLITATGQRVTLRCSPRSGDLSVYWYQQSLDQGLQFLIQYYNGEERAKGNILERFSAQQFPDLHSELNLSSLELGDSALYFCASSPIGSGGNYGYTFGSGTRLTVV.

The V gene is TRBV2, the J gene TRBJ2-7, with TRBD1 matching 9 bases. Germline trimming cut 5 bases from V and 3 bases from J; bases unmatched to any gene: 14. From germline, CDR1 is SNHLY and CDR2 FYNNEI. CDR3 length equals 17 residues. The CDR3 is CASSSSYRGPGGYEQYF. Here the CDR3 DNA reads TGTGCCAGCAGTTCCTCTTACAGGGGGCCCGGGGGCTACGAGCAGTACTTC. The entire variable domain, with the rest obtained from reference TRBV2 and TRBJ2-7, is as follows: EPEVTQTPSHQVTQMGQEVILRCVPISNHLYFYWYRQILGQKVEFLVSFYNNEISEKSEIFDDQFSVERPDGSNFTLKIRSTKLEDSAMYFCASSSSYRGPGGYEQYFGPGTRLTVT.

The CDR3, as DNA: TGCGCCAGCAGCTTGGGTCCCGGGCGGAGTACTGAAGCTTTCTTT. It codes for CASSLGPGRSTEAFF. This sequence joins TRBV5-1 and TRBJ1-1; D unclear. The CDR3 length is 15 residues. Trimming removed 0 bases at V and 5 bases at J, with 14 bases between. Germline values: CDR1 SGHRS, CDR2 YFSETQ.

The sample holds one count of this clone. The genes are TRBV25-1 and TRBJ2-2; D is possibly TRBD1 or TRBD2 (5 bases each). With 2 bases removed from V and 8 bases from J, the gap between germline ends came to 15 bases. CDR1 MGHDK and CDR2 SYGVNS come from the germline V gene. The CDR3 sequence is 15 residues long. The CDR3 nucleotides are TGTGCCAGCAGTGAAAGCCGGGGCCTCCAAGGGGAGCTGTTTTTT. Translated: CASSESRGLQGELFF.

This clone appeared a single time. The chain is built from TRBV7-2 and TRBJ1-4, with TRBD1 as a possible D gene (5 bases). The germline V and J ends were trimmed by 6 bases and 6 bases, with 17 bases remaining between them. The CDR3 is made up of 15 amino acids. From germline, CDR1 is SGHTA and CDR2 FQGNSA. The CDR3 DNA follows: TGTGCCAGCAGTACAGTGGGCGGCAGGGATGAAAAACTGTTTTTT. It encodes CASSTVGGRDEKLFF.

The chain is built from TRBV7-2 and TRBJ2-7, with 9 bases matching TRBD1. The CDR3 covers 14 residues. V trimming: 5 bases; J trimming: 4 bases; junction bases outside the gene matches: 6. The germline V gene encodes CDR1 SGHTA and CDR2 FQGNSA. CDR3 sequence reads: CASSITGGQYEQYF. The CDR3, as DNA: TGTGCCAGCAGCATCACAGGGGGCCAGTACGAGCAGTACTTC.

The rearrangement links TRBV19 to TRBJ2-5, with 8 bases identical to TRBD2. CDR1 is LNHDA, CDR2 SQIVND, per germline (reference sequence). V shed 8 bases and J 5 bases; nucleotides not matched to a gene: 22. The CDR3 consists of 18 residues. This CDR3 is CASGYGVAGGANRETQYF. Here the CDR3 DNA reads TGTGCCAGTGGATACGGCGTCGCCGGGGGGGCCAATCGGGAGACCCAGTACTTC. The complete variable domain, with remaining parts taken from reference TRBV19 and TRBJ2-5, reads DGGITQSPKYLFRKEGQNVTLSCEQNLNHDAMYWYRQDPGQGLRLIYYSQIVNDFQKGDIAEGYSVSREKKESFPLTVTSAQKNPTAFYLCASGYGVAGGANRETQYFGPGTRLLVL.